Each of the 8 T cell receptor beta chains below was sequenced from the same sample in a study of T cell responses to AZD1222 COVID-19 vaccine. Clones were sequenced by immunoSEQ multiplex PCR, and TCRdb holds only the in-frame ones, with some missing. This sample has 95,000 to 100,000 clones, with about 90% found just once. Sequencing used peripheral blood, obtained 28 days after the second AZD1222 dose. The receptors were sampled from an adult who received the AZD1222 COVID-19 vaccine.

This clone occurred a few times. This chain joins TRBV30 and TRBJ1-2, with TRBD1 matching over 9 bases. This CDR3 is 15 amino acids long. The trim removed 5 bases at V and 8 bases at J, leaving 15 bases unmatched. Germline loops: CDR1 GTSNPN, CDR2 SVGIG (reference sequence). This chain's CDR3 is CAWATGTGPKWGYTF. For the CDR3, the DNA is TGTGCCTGGGCGACCGGGACAGGGCCTAAGTGGGGCTACACCTTC.

The chain is built from TRBV23-1 and TRBJ2-2; the match to TRBD2 covers 7 bases. TRBV23-1 is reported as an ORF; its role is uncertain. The V and J ends lost 7 bases and 4 bases, in that order; junction bases with no gene match: 6. The CDR3 consists of 14 residues. The CDR3 spells CASNRGEVTGELFF. Here the CDR3 DNA reads TGCGCCAGCAATCGGGGGGAGGTCACCGGGGAGCTGTTTTTT.

V is TRBV30 and J is TRBJ1-2; D perhaps matches TRBD1 (5 bases). Trimming cost V 6 bases and J 5 bases, with 22 bases left between them. The CDR3 length is 15 residues. CDR1 and CDR2 from the germline V gene are GTSNPN and SVGIG (reference sequence). For the CDR3, the DNA is TGTGCCTGCTCTCGGGGAACAGGCCCAGGATATGGCTACACCTTC. Translating it yields CACSRGTGPGYGYTF. The full variable domain, with the rest looked up from reference TRBV30 and TRBJ1-2, is SQTIHQWPATLVQPVGSPLSLECTVEGTSNPNLYWYRQAAGRGLQLLFYSVGIGQISSEVPQNLSASRPQDRQFILSSKKLLLSDSGFYLCACSRGTGPGYGYTFGSGTRLTVV.

V and J are TRBV19 and TRBJ1-1; D unresolved. CDR3 length: 13 amino acids. Germline assignment: CDR1 LNHDA and CDR2 SQIVND (reference sequence). V was cut by 5 bases and J by 5 bases, with 12 bases left in between. The chain's CDR3 is CASSFGLGTEAFF. CDR3 coding DNA: TGTGCCAGTAGTTTCGGACTGGGAACTGAAGCTTTCTTT.

The gene calls are TRBV30 and TRBJ1-6; D remains ambiguous. The germline V and J ends were trimmed by 2 bases and 7 bases, with 21 bases remaining between them. This CDR3 has 17 amino acids. CDR1 is GTSNPN and CDR2 is SVGIG in the germline V gene (reference sequence). DNA of the CDR3: TGTGCCTGGAGTCCTACACGGACCCAGCTGGGGAATTCACCCCTCCACTTT. Translation gives CAWSPTRTQLGNSPLHF.

The chain joins TRBV2 to TRBJ1-5; 9 bases are shared with TRBD1. Germline trimming cut 6 bases from V and 2 bases from J; bases unmatched to any gene: 5. There are 15 residues in the CDR3. Looked up from germline, CDR1 is SNHLY and CDR2 is FYNNEI. The CDR3 bases are TGTGCCAGCAGCCGGGACAGGGAACGCAATCAGCCCCAGCATTTT. Protein sequence: CASSRDRERNQPQHF.

The genes are TRBV29-1 and TRBJ1-2; D is ambiguous. Germline lookup yields CDR1 SQVTM and CDR2 ANQGSEA. V shed 4 bases and J shed 2 bases, with 5 bases lying between them. The CDR3 length is 11 residues. The CDR3 loop is CSVAGNYGYTF. For the CDR3, the DNA is TGCAGCGTTGCGGGGAACTATGGCTACACCTTC.

The V and J genes are TRBV25-1 and TRBJ2-7; TRBD1 is a possible D gene (5 bases). With 1 base removed from V and 4 bases from J, the gap between germline ends came to 8 bases. Germline values: CDR1 MGHDK, CDR2 SYGVNS. The CDR3 is 13 amino acids. CDR3 sequence: CASSELKGYEQYF. CDR3 DNA sequence: TGTGCCAGCAGTGAATTAAAGGGGTACGAGCAGTACTTC.